The 25 T cell receptor beta chains below come from one sample, sequenced in a study of regulatory T cells in long-lasting Graves disease. Arm-PCR with iRepertoire HTBI primers amplified the CDR3 regions for these TCR beta libraries. A single record per CDR3 protein comes from TCRdb applying MiXCR to the multiplex PCR reads. The profile shows some 500,000 distinct CDR3 sequences, roughly 13% of them singletons. Time point of the sample: newly diagnosed GD, antithyroid drugs for less than 3 months. Construction of the TCR library relied on RNA isolated from PBMCs. These records were also assigned to another study, of T cells in Graves' hyperthyroidism and ophthalmopathy.

The sample in question was peripheral blood mononuclear cells (PBMCs), obtained at new diagnosis, from a patient treated with antithyroid drugs. These receptor sequences come from a man aged 25 to 45 with Graves disease.

This clonotype was observed a few times. V and J are TRBV24-1 and TRBJ2-5; D is unclear. The CDR3 extends over 13 amino acids. Germline CDR1 and CDR2: KGHDR and SFDVKD. Trimming removed 5 bases from V and 0 bases from J, with 6 bases in between. In DNA, the CDR3 is TGTGCCACCAGTGTTCTGAACCAAGAGACCCAGTACTTC. Residues: CATSVLNQETQYF.

This clonotype came up many times. This chain joins TRBV10-3 and TRBJ2-3, with 7 bases matching TRBD2. Germline CDR1 reads ENHRY; CDR2 reads SYGVKD. This CDR3 is 14 amino acids long. Losses at the gene ends were 3 bases for V and 4 bases for J; bases not matched to a gene: 4. CDR3 residues: CAISDGRPPDTQYF. CDR3 nucleotides: TGTGCCATCAGTGACGGGAGGCCCCCAGATACGCAGTATTTT.

About this clonotype itself: A far bigger clonotype differs at one base, so this is likely a read error. The chain carries TRBV28 and TRBJ2-7; TRBD2 matches 9 bases. The germline gives CDR1 MDHEN, CDR2 SYDVKM. This CDR3 is 15 amino acids long. With 2 bases clipped from V and 7 bases from J, the junction kept 9 bases outside the gene matches. The CDR3 region has the DNA TGTGCCAGCAGTTTAGCGCGGGAGGGGGTCAATGAGCAGTACTTC. The encoded protein is CASSLAREGVNEQYF.

Concerning this clonotype itself: This may be a read error, as it is one base from a much larger clone. The V and J genes are TRBV7-2 and TRBJ1-4, with D possibly being TRBD1 (6 bases). This CDR3 comprises 14 residues. CDR1 is SGHTA and CDR2 is FQGNSA in the germline V gene. This CDR3 is CASGFRGRNEKLFF. The CDR3 DNA follows: TGTGCCAGCGGCTTCCGGGGGCGTAATGAAAAACTGTTTTTT.

Ten or more counts support this clonotype. The gene calls are TRBV24-1 and TRBJ2-1; 16 bases are shared with TRBD2. Trimming cost V 8 bases and J 10 bases; bases outside gene matches: 10. The length of the CDR3 is 16 residues. Germline CDR1 and CDR2: KGHDR and SFDVKD. The CDR3 DNA reads TGTGCCACCACCGGGACTAGCGGGAGGGCCGGGGGGGAGCAGTTCTTC. This codes for CATTGTSGRAGGEQFF.

The rearrangement joins TRBV19 to TRBJ2-1, with D possibly being TRBD2 (6 bases). The germline gives CDR1 LNHDA, CDR2 SQIVND (reference sequence). CDR3 length equals 13 residues. V dropped 10 bases and J dropped 7 bases, with 17 bases sitting between them. The DNA for the CDR3 is TGTGCCACAAGTGTCGGGAGTGGAAATGAGCAGTTCTTC. It specifies CATSVGSGNEQFF.

This clonotype was counted many times. The chain joins TRBV10-3 to TRBJ2-5; TRBD1 aligns across 7 bases. With V trimmed by 4 bases and J by 3 bases, 11 bases remained unmatched. The CDR3 has 16 residues. Germline V gives CDR1 ENHRY, CDR2 SYGVKD. This CDR3 reads CAISGGGQRPKETQYF. The CDR3 DNA reads as TGTGCCATCAGTGGAGGGGGACAGCGCCCCAAAGAGACCCAGTACTTC.

For this clonotype: One base away lies a much larger clone, so this may be a sequencing read error. Because the CDR3 is missing its conserved closing phenylalanine or tryptophan, this is likely a read error. V is TRBV5-1 and J is TRBJ1-4; D ambiguous. The CDR3 has 16 amino acids. V was pared by 0 bases and J by 4 bases, with 13 bases between. Germline loops: CDR1 SGHRS, CDR2 YFSETQ. The CDR3 here is CASSLARNGLNEKLFS. CDR3 DNA sequence: TGCGCCAGCAGCTTGGCCAGGAACGGACTTAATGAAAAACTGTTTTCT.

This clonotype came up a few times. Compared with germline, one end of the junction differs, possibly owing to a read error. The gene calls are TRBV2 and TRBJ2-3, with D perhaps TRBD1 or TRBD2 (5 bases each). Matching the DNA end better, TRBJ2-5 makes the J call doubtful. Germline V gene lookup returns CDR1 SNHLY and CDR2 FYNNEI. This CDR3 contains 14 residues. The chain's CDR3 is CASQWGMGQEAQYF. In DNA form, the CDR3 reads TGTGCCAGCCAGTGGGGGATGGGTCAAGAGGCCCAGTACTTC.

A note on this clonotype: Relative to the germline gene, one junction end is altered; a read error may explain this. The rearrangement joins TRBV24-1 to TRBJ2-5; weak D call: TRBD2 (6 bases). This CDR3 region has 16 residues. Germline V CDR1 and CDR2: KGHDR, SFDVKD. CDR3 protein: CATSDFGGLGSETQHF. CDR3 nucleotide sequence: TGTGCCACCAGTGATTTCGGGGGTCTGGGGTCGGAGACCCAGCACTTC.

The gene calls are TRBV29-1 and TRBJ1-1; no clear D. The germline V gene encodes CDR1 SQVTM and CDR2 ANQGSEA. V lost 3 bases and J 6 bases, leaving 14 bases between the germline ends. The CDR3 contains 13 residues. The CDR3 DNA reads as TGCAGCGTTGAGGGCGGATTAGAGGCTGAAGCTTTCTTT. This codes for CSVEGGLEAEAFF.

This clonotype was seen more than once but under ten times. This sequence joins TRBV29-1 and TRBJ1-5; 11 nucleotides align to TRBD1. Germline CDR1 SQVTM, CDR2 ANQGSEA. The CDR3 length is 12 residues. Losses at the gene ends were 7 bases for V and 6 bases for J; bases not matched to a gene: 2. Written as DNA, the CDR3 is TGCAGCGCCGGACAGGGGGCTCAGCCCCAGCATTTT. Translating it yields CSAGQGAQPQHF.

The rearrangement joins TRBV7-3 to TRBJ2-3; the D gene is possibly TRBD2 (6 bases). The CDR3 sequence is 13 residues long. The germline V and J ends were trimmed by 5 bases and 7 bases, with 13 bases remaining between them. Germline values: CDR1 SGHTA, CDR2 FQGTGA. CDR3 nucleotide sequence: TGTGCCAGCAGCGTGGGCCGGGGGAATACGCAGTATTTT. Amino acids: CASSVGRGNTQYF.

This clonotype has at least ten counts. This chain links TRBV18 with TRBJ1-2; 7 bases map to TRBD1. From germline, CDR1 is KGHSH and CDR2 LQKENI. The trim removed 0 bases at V and 8 bases at J, leaving 9 bases unmatched. The CDR3 has 15 amino acids. In DNA form, the CDR3 reads TGTGCCAGCTCACCACCCCCGGGACAGTCTAGGGGCTACACCTTC. Its protein product is CASSPPPGQSRGYTF.

This clonotype was counted only a few times. The V and J genes are TRBV7-3 and TRBJ2-3; D might be TRBD2 (5 bases). Germline values: CDR1 SGHTA, CDR2 FQGTGA. This CDR3 is 14 amino acids long. Trimming took off 5 bases at V and 1 base at J, with 10 bases between the two ends. The CDR3, as DNA: TGTGCCAGCAGCCCGGAGGTGGGCACAGATACGCAGTATTTT. Its translation is CASSPEVGTDTQYF.

This clonotype was counted a few times. V is TRBV6-5 and J is TRBJ2-1, with D uncertain. V lost 4 bases, J lost 6 bases, and 7 bases lay in between. The CDR3 length is 12 residues. Germline values: CDR1 MNHEY, CDR2 SVGAGI. CDR3 region: CASSSDRNEQFF. In DNA form, the CDR3 reads TGTGCCAGCAGTTCGGATCGCAATGAGCAGTTCTTC.

This clonotype was found a few times. The chain recombines TRBV5-4 with TRBJ2-1, with TRBD2 as a possible D gene (5 bases). V lost 0 bases and J lost 4, with 11 bases in between. Germline CDR1 is SGHNT and CDR2 is YYREEE (reference sequence). The CDR3 is 15 amino acids. This chain's CDR3 is CASSLVVTGYNEQFF. CDR3 bases: TGTGCCAGCAGCTTGGTGGTCACGGGGTACAATGAGCAGTTCTTC.

The CDR3 is CASSVALLGLAGVGEQFF. The CDR3, as DNA: TGTGCCAGCAGCGTAGCCCTACTGGGACTAGCGGGAGTAGGTGAGCAGTTCTTC. The chain couples TRBV9 to TRBJ2-1; 14 positions match TRBD2. CDR3 length: 18 amino acids. The ends lost 0 bases at V and 9 bases at J; junction bases unmatched: 11. Germline CDR1 and CDR2: SGDLS and YYNGEE.

Points on this clonotype: One junction end disagrees with the germline gene, perhaps due to a read error. The chain links TRBV12-3 or TRBV12-4 to TRBJ1-4; D call uncertain. The CDR3 has 15 residues. The chain's CDR3 is CASSLEQSTNEKLSF. The CDR3 DNA reads TGTGCCAGCAGCTTAGAACAGTCAACTAATGAAAAACTGTCTTTT.

This clonotype was counted a few times. The V call is TRBV7-7, the J call TRBJ2-5; D possibly uses TRBD1 or TRBD2 (5 bases each). Germline CDR1 reads SSHAT; CDR2 reads FNYEAQ (reference sequence). The CDR3 covers 14 residues. Trimming removed 3 bases from V and 4 bases from J, with 12 bases in between. The CDR3 here is CASSFLTRGETQYF. CDR3 DNA: TGTGCCAGCAGCTTCTTGACGAGGGGAGAGACCCAGTACTTC.

This clonotype was picked up many times. The V and J genes are TRBV6-5 and TRBJ2-7, with D unclear. The CDR3 has 11 residues. Germline V gene sequence: CDR1 MNHEY, CDR2 SVGAGI. Deletions cut 4 bases from V and 7 bases from J, with 8 bases between. The CDR3 DNA is TGTGCCAGCAGTTTTAACGCAGAGCAGTACTTC. It is translated as CASSFNAEQYF.

The J gene is TRBJ2-6, the V gene TRBV7-9; D remains ambiguous. The germline V gene has CDR1 SEHNR and CDR2 FQNEAQ (reference sequence). V lost 1 base to trimming and J lost 0 bases, with 10 bases between them. The CDR3 consists of 17 residues. CDR3 protein: CASSLERIGSGANVLTF. DNA of the CDR3: TGTGCCAGCAGCTTAGAACGCATTGGCTCTGGGGCCAACGTCCTGACTTTC.

This clonotype has only a few counts. The chain couples TRBV7-3 to TRBJ2-3, with TRBD2 matching over 9 bases. The CDR3 is 20 amino acids. CDR1 SGHTA and CDR2 FQGTGA come from the germline V gene. V was pared by 4 bases and J by 1 base, with 18 bases of the junction left unmatched. The CDR3 coding sequence is TGTGCCAGCAGCTACGACACCATGCGGGAGGGCCCTCGTGGCACAGATACGCAGTATTTT. Protein product: CASSYDTMREGPRGTDTQYF.

This clonotype occurred a few times. The chain combines TRBV19 with TRBJ2-7; 7 nucleotides match TRBD2. The length of the CDR3 is 15 residues. Germline V CDR1 and CDR2: LNHDA, SQIVND (reference sequence). Trimming took 4 bases from V and 7 from J; bases not matched to a gene: 13. CDR3 in DNA: TGTGCCAGTAGTACCGAAGACGGGCAGGGAGGGGAGCAGTACTTC. Translated: CASSTEDGQGGEQYF.

This clonotype was detected only a few times. The CDR3 DNA reads TGTGCCAGCAGTTCCGGGCAGTACAATGAGCAGTTCTTC. Its protein product is CASSSGQYNEQFF. The chain links TRBV7-2 to TRBJ2-1; D uncertain. Trimming cost V 6 bases and J 4 bases, with 10 bases left between them. CDR1 is SGHTA, CDR2 FQGNSA, per germline. The CDR3 extends over 13 amino acids.